This entry concerns a single T cell receptor (beta chain). Its antigen specificity is not known. Base qualities are not recorded, but no much larger clone differs from it by a single base. The data originate from a study of blood T cell repertoires in COVID-19 (dated by TCRdb to 2018 to 2020). With respect to the entire study: Samples covering the acute and convalescent phases of COVID-19 were provided by collaborators in the United States, Italy and Spain. Where available, HLA class I and class II types were obtained from metadata supplied by the sample provider rather than from assay-based typing. Samples came from the ongoing ImmuneRACE study (first 160 participants) plus 1,254 subjects from 6 global collaborators. Sample metadata almost always included a de-identified subject ID, COVID-19 status, age in years and sex. Subjects who had been exposed to COVID-19, were actively infected with it, or had recovered from it provided the deeply sampled blood TCRbeta repertoires that made up the dataset. The material from the prospective study consisted of cDNA or gDNA derived from T cells, B-cell-depleted T cells, or PBMCs. The repertoires were released in a freely available public database meant as a resource for research on the immune response to SARS-CoV-2. Overall study results and their limits: The amount of clinical and demographic metadata varied by source and participant and was provided uncurated.

TCRbeta CDR3 regions were amplified from genomic DNA using the immunoSEQ Assay, a bias-controlled multiplex PCR. In the paper's pipeline: Nucleated cell counts per sample were estimated from amplification of reference gene primers within the assay. To quantify the absolute abundance of each unique TCRbeta CDR3 rearrangement, sequence reads were collapsed and filtered. For each sample, productive Simpson clonality was calculated by taking the square root of Simpson's diversity index across productive rearrangements. The source is immuneACCESS, and TCRdb retained only in-frame sequences with V and J called. Part of the clones is not carried over; for the studies checked, unresolved V genes explain less than half of this, and the remainder is unexplained. V and J calls and clone size are as listed in that table; D and trimming were resolved from the DNA. The sample table records 110,000 or so clones; about 90% of these occur just once. The ten top clones hold approximately 4.5% of the sample.

V is reduced by 2 bases and J by 10 bases, leaving a spacing of 8 bases between them. The germline V gene sets CDR1 to KGHDR and CDR2 to SFDVKD. CDR3 length: 12 amino acids, cysteine to phenylalanine. Only the CDR3 DNA stays, 36 bases, in frame from base 1. Each collaborating institution followed its own protocols to collect whole blood in K2EDTA tubes. For TCRbeta analysis, collaborators shipped samples as frozen whole blood, isolated PBMCs, or DNA extracted from either of those sample types. This TCR was recovered from a woman in her forties or fifties with acute or convalescent COVID-19. The chain was built from TRBV24-1 and TRBJ2-1; too little of a D gene remains to name it. Sequencing was done on a sample of peripheral blood. The bases read TGTGCCACCAGTGATTCCCAGTTGGAGCAGTTCTTC. Its protein is CATSDSQLEQFF.